One and the same sample provided the 27 T cell receptor beta chains below, sequenced in a study of early T cells in non-severe SARS-CoV-2 infection. TCRdb re-called the 5' RACE reads with MiXCR, one entry per CDR3 protein. The sample records 60,000 or so distinct CDR3 sequences, around 13% being singletons. Sequenced: whole blood. Receptor source: an adult who was a healthcare worker with PCR-confirmed SARS-CoV-2 infection or an uninfected control (not recorded which).

Remarks on this clonotype: A much bigger clone sits one base away, suggesting this may be a read error. The chain employs TRBV28 and TRBJ1-6; D ambiguous. The CDR3 is 12 amino acids. Per the germline V gene, CDR1 is MDHEN and CDR2 is SYDVKM. This CDR3 is CASDGVNSPPHF. The CDR3, as DNA: TGTGCCAGCGACGGTGTCAATTCACCCCCCCACTTT.

This clonotype was seen at least ten times. The chain couples TRBV7-9 to TRBJ2-1; 8 nucleotides line up with TRBD1. The CDR3 extends over 11 amino acids. Germline V CDR1 and CDR2: SEHNR, FQNEAQ (reference sequence). The V segment lost 3 bases and the J segment 16 bases; nucleotides outside the gene matches: 5. The CDR3 reads CASSLTGVGFF. The CDR3 region has the DNA TGTGCCAGCAGCTTGACAGGGGTTGGATTCTTC. Based on the CDR3 plus reference TRBV7-9 and TRBJ2-1, the full variable domain is DTGVSQNPRHKITKRGQNVTFRCDPISEHNRLYWYRQTLGQGPEFLTYFQNEAQLEKSRLLSDRFSAERPKGSFSTLEIQRTEQGDSAMYLCASSLTGVGFFGPGTRLTVL.

This clonotype has more than one count but fewer than ten. V gene TRBV7-6 combines with J gene TRBJ2-3; D gene unclear. Trimming removed 3 bases from V and 5 bases from J, with 12 bases in between. CDR1 SGHVS and CDR2 FNYEAQ come from the germline V gene. The CDR3 spans 14 residues. CDR3 region: CASSLMSLEDTQYF. The CDR3 nucleotides are TGTGCCAGCAGCTTGATGTCTCTGGAAGATACGCAGTATTTT.

The gene calls are TRBV28 and TRBJ2-3; weak D call: TRBD2 (5 bases). The CDR3 is 14 residues long. The ends were cut back, 6 bases at V and 6 bases at J, with 16 bases in the middle. In germline, CDR1 is MDHEN, CDR2 SYDVKM. DNA of the CDR3: TGTGCCAGCAGGAGGGCTGCAGCATACGATACGCAGTATTTT. This translates into CASRRAAAYDTQYF.

This chain uses TRBV20-1 with TRBJ1-6; D remains unclear. The CDR3 spans 14 residues. Trimming took off 6 bases at V and 5 bases at J, with 14 bases between the two ends. Germline CDR1 reads DFQATT; CDR2 reads SNEGSKA (reference sequence). Here the CDR3 DNA reads TGCAGTGCGCTTCCTTGGGAGGATAATTCACCCCTCCACTTT. It encodes CSALPWEDNSPLHF.

This clonotype was seen at least ten times. This chain uses TRBV4-1 with TRBJ2-7, with unresolved D. Germline V lookup: CDR1 MGHRA, CDR2 YSYEKL. The CDR3 is made up of 11 amino acids. Between the trimmed V and J ends, which lost 1 base and 6 bases, there was a span of 4 bases. CDR3 DNA sequence: TGCGCCAGCAGCCAAGCTGGCGAGCAGTACTTC. This encodes CASSQAGEQYF.

This sequence joins TRBV7-9 and TRBJ1-2; D may be TRBD1 (6 bases). CDR3 size: 11 residues. In germline, CDR1 is SEHNR, CDR2 FQNEAQ (reference sequence). Trimming took off 3 bases at V and 10 bases at J, with 9 bases between the two ends. The CDR3 reads CASSFDRIYTF. The CDR3 DNA sequence: TGTGCCAGCAGCTTCGACAGGATCTACACCTTC.

This clonotype turned up a few times. V gene TRBV7-6 combines with J gene TRBJ1-1; tentative D call: TRBD1 (5 bases). The CDR3 is 13 amino acids. Germline values: CDR1 SGHVS, CDR2 FNYEAQ. V lost 5 bases and J 5 bases, leaving 12 bases between the germline ends. In DNA, the CDR3 is TGTGCCAGCAGCCCCGGGACGGGGACTGAAGCTTTCTTT. Amino acids: CASSPGTGTEAFF.

Many counts were recorded for this clonotype. This chain uses TRBV25-1 with TRBJ1-3; D remains unclear. The length of the CDR3 is 13 residues. V lost 3 bases and J 2 bases, leaving 5 bases between the germline ends. In germline, CDR1 is MGHDK, CDR2 SYGVNS. The DNA for the CDR3 is TGTGCCAGCAGTGAGGGGACTGGAAACACCATATATTTT. This translates into CASSEGTGNTIYF.

This clonotype was counted between two and nine times. The rearrangement links TRBV3-1 to TRBJ2-6; the D call may be TRBD1 or TRBD2 (7 bases each). CDR1 is LGHDT, CDR2 YNNKEL, per germline (reference sequence). The CDR3 has 19 residues. Trimming pared 1 base from V and 0 bases from J, leaving 16 bases between. The CDR3 DNA is TGTGCCAGCAGCCAAGGACCCCCAGGGGGGGGCTCTGGGGCCAACGTCCTGACTTTC. The encoded protein is CASSQGPPGGGSGANVLTF.

V is TRBV28 and J is TRBJ2-7; 9 bases are a match to TRBD1. With 6 bases clipped from V and 0 bases from J, the junction kept 3 bases outside the gene matches. CDR1 MDHEN and CDR2 SYDVKM come from the germline V gene. This CDR3 is 14 amino acids long. The CDR3 spells CASSMTGGSYEQYF. The CDR3 bases are TGTGCCAGCAGCATGACAGGGGGCTCCTACGAGCAGTACTTC.

This clonotype was observed at least ten times. This sequence joins TRBV29-1 and TRBJ1-1, with D hard to call. Trimming pared 2 bases from V and 0 bases from J, leaving 7 bases between. The CDR3 runs 13 residues. Germline CDR1 reads SQVTM; CDR2 reads ANQGSEA. CDR3 in amino acids: CSVERHLNTEAFF. The DNA for the CDR3 is TGCAGCGTTGAAAGACACCTGAACACTGAAGCTTTCTTT.

The table lists this clonotype with a few counts. The gene calls are TRBV11-2 and TRBJ2-1; D unresolved. Looked up from germline, CDR1 is SGHAT and CDR2 is FQNNGV. V was shortened by 2 bases and J by 8 bases, with 4 bases between the two germline ends. CDR3 size: 11 residues. This CDR3 reads CASSLQHEQFF. The CDR3 coding sequence is TGTGCCAGCAGCTTACAGCATGAGCAGTTCTTC.

V and J are TRBV7-3 and TRBJ2-5, with D unclear. From germline, CDR1 is SGHTA and CDR2 FQGTGA. CDR3 length: 13 amino acids. Trimming removed 3 bases at V and 3 bases at J, with 8 bases between. CDR3 sequence: CASSFDVEETQYF. In DNA form, the CDR3 reads TGTGCCAGCAGCTTCGACGTGGAAGAGACCCAGTACTTC.

This clonotype has just a few counts. The rearrangement joins TRBV20-1 to TRBJ1-4; 7 bases agree with TRBD1. The germline V gene encodes CDR1 DFQATT and CDR2 SNEGSKA (reference sequence). CDR3 length: 13 residues. V lost 5 bases to trimming and J lost 5 bases; unmatched junction nucleotides: 5. CDR3 bases: TGCAGTGCTGGGACAGTTCTGAATGAAAAACTGTTTTTT. Residues: CSAGTVLNEKLFF.

V gene TRBV20-1 combines with J gene TRBJ2-1; 9 bases match TRBD1. The CDR3 totals 14 residues. The trim removed 5 bases at V and 3 bases at J, leaving 5 bases unmatched. From germline, CDR1 is DFQATT and CDR2 SNEGSKA (reference sequence). The CDR3 here is CSAEQGANYNEQFF. CDR3 bases: TGCAGTGCTGAACAGGGGGCTAACTACAATGAGCAGTTCTTC.

This clonotype occurred many times. V and J are TRBV12-3 or TRBV12-4 and TRBJ1-5; D is unclear. The CDR3 length is 13 residues. V shed 7 bases and J shed 5 bases, with 12 bases lying between them. Here the CDR3 DNA reads TGTGCCAGCACTAGGGAAGGCGATCAGCCCCAGCATTTT. It codes for CASTREGDQPQHF.

This clonotype was picked up many times. The V and J genes are TRBV5-4 and TRBJ2-1; 9 positions agree with TRBD1. With 0 bases clipped from V and 9 bases from J, the junction kept 4 bases outside the gene matches. This CDR3 spans 14 amino acids. Germline V gene sequence: CDR1 SGHNT, CDR2 YYREEE (reference sequence). The chain's CDR3 is CASSLAQQGAEQFF. CDR3 DNA: TGTGCCAGCAGCTTGGCCCAACAGGGGGCTGAGCAGTTCTTC.

There are a few counts of this clonotype. This rearrangement joins TRBV28 to TRBJ1-2; D is perhaps TRBD1 (6 bases). The germline gives CDR1 MDHEN, CDR2 SYDVKM. The CDR3 extends over 14 amino acids. With 5 bases removed from V and 3 bases from J, the gap between germline ends came to 13 bases. CDR3 DNA sequence: TGTGCCAGCAGTGCACCGGGACAATACTATGGCTACACCTTC. It is translated as CASSAPGQYYGYTF.

The chain employs TRBV15 and TRBJ1-1; no reliable D call. Trimming stripped 0 bases from V and 1 base from J, with 3 bases between. The CDR3 runs to 13 residues. Germline V lookup: CDR1 LNHNV, CDR2 YYDKDF (reference sequence). The CDR3 reads CATSRDRNTEAFF. Here the CDR3 DNA reads TGTGCCACCAGCAGAGACCGGAACACTGAAGCTTTCTTT.

This chain uses TRBV29-1 with TRBJ2-1; perhaps TRBD1 as D (5 bases). This CDR3 spans 11 amino acids. V lost 6 bases to trimming and J lost 7 bases, with 10 bases between them. Germline CDR1 reads SQVTM; CDR2 reads ANQGSEA. The CDR3 DNA follows: TGCAGCGTCTTAGGGGAAAATGAGCAGTTCTTC. Amino acids: CSVLGENEQFF.

As DNA, the CDR3 is TGTGCCAGCATGACACTTAACTATGGCTACACCTTC. Translation: CASMTLNYGYTF. The genes are TRBV28 and TRBJ1-2; D unresolved. Germline V lookup: CDR1 MDHEN, CDR2 SYDVKM. The CDR3 sequence is 12 residues long. The V gene lost 7 bases and the J gene lost 1 base, with 7 bases spanning the gap.

In this sample, this clonotype turned up once. The chain carries TRBV20-1 and TRBJ2-7; the match to TRBD1 covers 8 bases. Germline V gene data show CDR1 as DFQATT and CDR2 as SNEGSKA (reference sequence). The J segment lost 4 bases and the V segment lost 6 bases, leaving 5 bases of the junction unmatched. The CDR3 totals 12 residues. CDR3 bases: TGCAGTGCCCGACAGGGGCTATACGAGCAGTACTTC. Its translation is CSARQGLYEQYF.

The chain joins TRBV7-9 to TRBJ2-6; a possible D gene is TRBD2 (6 bases). The germline V and J ends were trimmed by 8 bases and 8 bases, with 7 bases remaining between them. This CDR3 has 11 residues. The germline V gene encodes CDR1 SEHNR and CDR2 FQNEAQ (reference sequence). CDR3 amino acids: CASGGTNVLTF. CDR3 DNA: TGTGCCAGCGGGGGGACCAACGTCCTGACTTTC. The entire variable domain, with the rest obtained from reference TRBV7-9 and TRBJ2-6, is as follows: DTGVSQNPRHKITKRGQNVTFRCDPISEHNRLYWYRQTLGQGPEFLTYFQNEAQLEKSRLLSDRFSAERPKGSFSTLEIQRTEQGDSAMYLCASGGTNVLTFGAGSRLTVL.

The chain links TRBV7-2 to TRBJ1-5, with 12 bases lining up with TRBD1. The V gene end was trimmed by 8 bases and the J gene end by 6 bases; junction bases not matched to a gene: 11. CDR1 is SGHTA, CDR2 FQGNSA, per germline. The CDR3 sequence is 16 residues long. CDR3 nucleotides: TGTGCCAGCGCAACCCTGGGACAGGGGGCCGGTCAGCCCCAGCATTTT. It encodes CASATLGQGAGQPQHF.

This clonotype showed up just a few times. In nucleotides, the CDR3 is TGCGCCAGCAGCTTGGGCGCAGACAATGAGCAGTTCTTC. Translating it yields CASSLGADNEQFF. The V and J genes are TRBV5-1 and TRBJ2-1, with D unresolved. Germline V CDR1 and CDR2: SGHRS, YFSETQ. There are 13 residues in the CDR3. V was clipped by 0 bases and J by 5 bases, with 6 bases between them.

Many counts were recorded for this clonotype. This chain joins TRBV18 and TRBJ2-5; D may be TRBD1 (5 bases). Germline V gives CDR1 KGHSH, CDR2 LQKENI. V lost 4 bases, J lost 3 bases, and 9 bases lay in between. The CDR3 has 13 residues. The CDR3 region is CASSLTVKETQYF. CDR3 coding DNA: TGTGCCAGCTCACTGACAGTTAAAGAGACCCAGTACTTC.